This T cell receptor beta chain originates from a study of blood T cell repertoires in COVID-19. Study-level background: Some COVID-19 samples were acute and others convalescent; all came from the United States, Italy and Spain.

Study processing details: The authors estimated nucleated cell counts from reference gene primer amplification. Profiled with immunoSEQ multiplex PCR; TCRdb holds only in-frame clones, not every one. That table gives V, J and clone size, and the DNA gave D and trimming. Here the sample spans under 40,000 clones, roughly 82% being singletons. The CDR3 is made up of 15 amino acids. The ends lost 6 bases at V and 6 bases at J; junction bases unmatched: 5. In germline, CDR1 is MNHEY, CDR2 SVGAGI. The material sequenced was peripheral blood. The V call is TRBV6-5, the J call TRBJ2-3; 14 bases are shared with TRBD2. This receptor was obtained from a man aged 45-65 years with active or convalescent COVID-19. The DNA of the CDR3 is TGTGCCAGCAGCCCGACTAGCGGGGGGGCTGATACGCAGTATTTT. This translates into CASSPTSGGADTQYF.